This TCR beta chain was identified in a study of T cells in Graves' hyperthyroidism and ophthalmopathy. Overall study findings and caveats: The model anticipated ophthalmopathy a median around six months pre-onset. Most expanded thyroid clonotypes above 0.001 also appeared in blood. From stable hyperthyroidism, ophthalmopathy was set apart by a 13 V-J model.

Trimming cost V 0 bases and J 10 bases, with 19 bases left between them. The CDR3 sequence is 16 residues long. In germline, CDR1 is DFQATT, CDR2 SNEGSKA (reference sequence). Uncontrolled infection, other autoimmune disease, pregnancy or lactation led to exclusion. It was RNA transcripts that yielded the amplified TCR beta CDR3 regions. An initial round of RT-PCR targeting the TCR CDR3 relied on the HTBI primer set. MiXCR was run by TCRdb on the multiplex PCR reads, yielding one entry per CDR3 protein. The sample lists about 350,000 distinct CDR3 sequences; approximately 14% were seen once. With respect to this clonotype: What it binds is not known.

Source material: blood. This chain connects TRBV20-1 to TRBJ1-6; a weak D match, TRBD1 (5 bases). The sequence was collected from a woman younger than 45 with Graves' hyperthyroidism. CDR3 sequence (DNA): TGCAGTGCTAGAGATGTGTTGGAGCAGGGAGGGTCACCCCTCCACTTT. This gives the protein CSARDVLEQGGSPLHF.